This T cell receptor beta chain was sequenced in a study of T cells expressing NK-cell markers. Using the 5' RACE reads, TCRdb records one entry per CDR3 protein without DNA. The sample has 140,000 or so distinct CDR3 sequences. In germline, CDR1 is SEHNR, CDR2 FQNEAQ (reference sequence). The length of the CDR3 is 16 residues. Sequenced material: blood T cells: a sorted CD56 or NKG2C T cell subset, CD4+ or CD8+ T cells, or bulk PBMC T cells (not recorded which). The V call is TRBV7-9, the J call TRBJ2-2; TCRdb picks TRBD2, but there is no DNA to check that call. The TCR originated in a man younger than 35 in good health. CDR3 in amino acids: CASSPRDYANTGELFF.